The rows below give T cell receptor beta chains drawn from one sample of a study of molecular identifiers for immune sequencing clone quantification. TCRdb fed the PCR reads into MiXCR, producing one record per CDR3 protein. The table includes about half a million distinct CDR3 sequences, around 23% detected once. Sequencing was carried out using naive CD8+ T cells from blood, with Jurkat cell RNA spiked in. These receptor sequences come from a human donor in good health. Some libraries in this study had Jurkat cell RNA spiked in. The conserved cysteine and the conserved F or W are not part of the CDR3 here. The order of the fields is CDR3 length, V gene, CDR3 protein.

len: 14
v_gene: TRBV27
CDR3aa: ASSLVGIHYSSPLH

len: 11
v_gene: TRBV6-5
CDR3aa: ASSQPQGGEQY

len: 11
v_gene: TRBV2
CDR3aa: AKKRGNQETQY

len: 14
v_gene: TRBV9
CDR3aa: ASSVSPGQGMDTQY

len: 12
v_gene: TRBV19
CDR3aa: ASSLTGGGQPQH

len: 14
v_gene: TRBV14
CDR3aa: ASSQDVGATYSEAF

len: 12
v_gene: TRBV4-2
CDR3aa: TNSLSDQGTAAF

len: 12
v_gene: TRBV6-6
CDR3aa: ASSYETALNEQF

len: 15
v_gene: TRBV7-9
CDR3aa: ASSAAVWAAPSYEQY

len: 10
v_gene: TRBV6-6
CDR3aa: ASSYGGTPAF

len: 12
v_gene: TRBV9
CDR3aa: ASSVYDLGETQY

len: 13
v_gene: TRBV20-1
CDR3aa: SAGVRAGEPYEQY

len: 18
v_gene: TRBV7-6
CDR3aa: ASSLSGGLAGALAYNEQF

len: 12
v_gene: TRBV5-4
CDR3aa: ASSWDRGGVRFT

len: 14
v_gene: TRBV5-1
CDR3aa: ASSLDGFTADYEQY